The 16 T cell receptor beta chains reported below all come from one sample, sequenced in a study of neurological immune-mediated disorders. TCRdb re-analysed the 5' RACE reads in MiXCR, keeping a single row per CDR3 protein. The table lists more than 35,000 distinct CDR3 sequences, approximately 10% of them singletons. The material sequenced was PBMCs. The receptors were sampled from a woman in her 30s with HTLV-1-associated myelopathy (HAM/TSP).

The chain is built from TRBV2 and TRBJ2-1; 9 positions match TRBD2. This CDR3 is 16 amino acids long. Germline values: CDR1 SNHLY, CDR2 FYNNEI. V shed 2 bases, J shed 3 bases, and the junction held 5 bases outside the gene matches. The CDR3 DNA reads TGTGCCAGCAGTGAACAGCGGGGGGCCTTCTACAATGAGCAGTTCTTC. Translating it yields CASSEQRGAFYNEQFF.

This clonotype was recorded at least ten times. This rearrangement joins TRBV2 to TRBJ1-5; D is possibly TRBD1 (6 bases). V was pared by 6 bases and J by 0 bases, with 9 bases between. This CDR3 spans 14 amino acids. From germline, CDR1 is SNHLY and CDR2 FYNNEI. The CDR3: CASRTGPSNQPQHF. The CDR3 bases are TGTGCCAGCAGGACAGGTCCTAGCAATCAGCCCCAGCATTTT.

This clonotype has a count of ten or more. The V call is TRBV19, the J call TRBJ2-7, with TRBD2 matching over 12 bases. V gave up 10 bases and J gave up 3 bases; unmatched junction bases: 10. In germline, CDR1 is LNHDA, CDR2 SQIVND (reference sequence). The CDR3 has 15 residues. Here the CDR3 reads CATSTLAGGIYEQYF. CDR3 DNA: TGTGCCACCTCGACGCTAGCGGGGGGGATCTACGAGCAGTACTTC. The variable domain in full, with the rest retrieved from reference TRBV19 and TRBJ2-7, is DGGITQSPKYLFRKEGQNVTLSCEQNLNHDAMYWYRQDPGQGLRLIYYSQIVNDFQKGDIAEGYSVSREKKESFPLTVTSAQKNPTAFYLCATSTLAGGIYEQYFGPGTRLTVT.

There are many counts of this clonotype. This chain uses TRBV12-3 or TRBV12-4 with TRBJ2-3; 11 bases align to TRBD2. The CDR3 runs to 15 residues. V shed 7 bases, J shed 1 base, and the junction held 4 bases outside the gene matches. Here the CDR3 reads CASTATSGGTDTQYF. In nucleotides, the CDR3 is TGTGCCAGCACTGCGACTAGCGGGGGCACAGATACGCAGTATTTT.

This clonotype occurred many times. V usage is TRBV20-1 and J usage is TRBJ1-2, with a weak D call TRBD1 (5 bases). Trimming pared 0 bases from V and 2 bases from J, leaving 7 bases between. This CDR3 has 13 residues. Germline CDR1 is DFQATT and CDR2 is SNEGSKA (reference sequence). CDR3 amino acids: CSAREGLNYGYTF. DNA of the CDR3: TGCAGTGCTAGAGAGGGGCTGAACTATGGCTACACCTTC.

This clonotype was detected many times. The chain has TRBV20-1 and TRBJ1-4, with a possible D match to TRBD1 (5 bases). The CDR3 is 12 residues long. V was trimmed by 1 base and J by 7 bases, leaving 7 bases between them. The V gene's germline CDR1 is DFQATT and CDR2 SNEGSKA (reference sequence). The CDR3 DNA reads as TGCAGTGCTAGAGGACAGTTTGAAAAACTGTTTTTT. Translating it yields CSARGQFEKLFF.

This clonotype was seen ten or more times. V usage is TRBV7-2 and J usage is TRBJ2-3, with 10 bases matching TRBD2. The germline V gene encodes CDR1 SGHTA and CDR2 FQGNSA. V was pared by 6 bases and J by 6 bases, with 18 bases of the junction left unmatched. The CDR3 consists of 18 residues. The CDR3, as DNA: TGTGCCAGCAGAGATAACCCGGGACTAGCGTCGAAGGGGGATACGCAGTATTTT. Translated: CASRDNPGLASKGDTQYF.

This clonotype has ten or more counts. The rearrangement joins TRBV20-1 to TRBJ1-2; 7 positions agree with TRBD1. The V segment lost 5 bases and the J segment 1 base; nucleotides outside the gene matches: 16. The CDR3 consists of 17 residues. Per the germline V gene, CDR1 is DFQATT and CDR2 is SNEGSKA (reference sequence). CDR3 sequence (DNA): TGCAGTGCTCCTCCTACCGGGACAGAAGCATATAACTATGGCTACACCTTC. It encodes CSAPPTGTEAYNYGYTF.

This clonotype was counted many times. The rearrangement links TRBV7-9 to TRBJ1-1, with TRBD1 matching 8 bases. Looked up from germline, CDR1 is SEHNR and CDR2 is FQNEAQ (reference sequence). This CDR3 contains 15 residues. V was clipped by 5 bases and J by 0 bases; unmatched bases: 5. The CDR3 region is CASSPRQGMNTEAFF. The CDR3 nucleotides are TGTGCCAGCAGCCCCCGACAGGGGATGAACACTGAAGCTTTCTTT.

In this sample, this clonotype turned up many times. The J gene is TRBJ2-7, the V gene TRBV7-9, with D possibly matching TRBD2 (6 bases). Trimming shortened V by 0 bases and J by 3 bases, and 9 bases separated the two germline ends. The CDR3 is made up of 14 amino acids. Per the germline V gene, CDR1 is SEHNR and CDR2 is FQNEAQ (reference sequence). CDR3 sequence reads: CASSLAGGDYEQYF. For the CDR3, the DNA is TGTGCCAGCAGCTTAGCGGGGGGTGACTACGAGCAGTACTTC.

The chain has TRBV7-6 and TRBJ2-3; 11 bases align to TRBD1. V dropped 7 bases and J dropped 8; count of bases not matched to a gene: 14. Per the germline V gene, CDR1 is SGHVS and CDR2 is FNYEAQ. The CDR3 has 16 residues. The CDR3 DNA reads as TGTGCCAGCATCCCATCCGGGACAGGGGGTTTTGGTACGCAGTATTTT. This translates into CASIPSGTGGFGTQYF.

This clonotype showed up many times. The rearrangement uses TRBV6-6 and TRBJ2-1; 7 nucleotides align to TRBD1. V trimming: 6 bases; J trimming: 2 bases; junction bases outside the gene matches: 10. CDR3 length: 16 residues. Germline CDR1 and CDR2: MNHNY and SVGAGI (reference sequence). The CDR3 DNA follows: TGTGCCAGCAGCCCCTCCCCGGGACAGCCCTACAATGAGCAGTTCTTC. Its translation: CASSPSPGQPYNEQFF.

This clonotype was detected only once. J is TRBJ2-7 and V is TRBV20-1, with 7 bases matching TRBD1. The germline V gene encodes CDR1 DFQATT and CDR2 SNEGSKA (reference sequence). The CDR3 contains 13 residues. J gave up 6 bases and V 0 bases, and 5 bases lay outside the gene matches. CDR3 coding DNA: TGCAGTGCTAGAGAGGGACAGTCCGCCGAGCAGTACTTC. Its translation: CSAREGQSAEQYF.

This clonotype was seen at least ten times. The chain employs TRBV27 and TRBJ1-3, with unresolved D. Trimming took off 5 bases at V and 0 bases at J, with 11 bases between the two ends. The CDR3 is 15 residues long. Germline lookup yields CDR1 MNHEY and CDR2 SMNVEV (reference sequence). The CDR3 here is CASSADSFSGNTIYF. The CDR3 DNA follows: TGTGCCAGCAGTGCGGACTCCTTCTCTGGAAACACCATATATTTT.

In this sample, this clonotype turned up many times. This chain uses TRBV7-8 with TRBJ2-2; 9 positions agree with TRBD2. The CDR3 extends over 18 amino acids. The germline V gene encodes CDR1 SGHVS and CDR2 FQNEAQ. V was clipped by 6 bases and J by 3 bases; unmatched bases: 14. CDR3 amino acids: CASRKLYLAGHDTGELFF. Written as DNA, the CDR3 is TGTGCCAGCAGAAAGCTTTATCTAGCGGGACATGACACCGGGGAGCTGTTTTTT.

This clonotype was recorded many times. The chain joins TRBV5-1 to TRBJ1-2, with 8 bases that match TRBD1. The germline gives CDR1 SGHRS, CDR2 YFSETQ. CDR3 length: 14 residues. V dropped 0 bases and J dropped 6; count of bases not matched to a gene: 4. The CDR3 loop reads CASSLVDRGHGYTF. CDR3 DNA: TGCGCCAGCAGCTTGGTCGACAGGGGACATGGCTACACCTTC.